What follows is one TCR beta chain and its context. This clone was seen just once. What this receptor recognizes is not known. Base quality data are lacking; no much larger clone is found one base away. Reading from cysteine to phenylalanine, the CDR3 counts 14 amino acids. This entry keeps only the CDR3 DNA: 42 bases, framed from base 1. V is clipped by 2 bases and J by 2 bases, and the sequence between their germline boundaries is 9 bases long. The germline V gene specifies SGHTA as CDR1 and FQGTGA as CDR2. This record comes from a study of CD4 T cells in relation to SARS-CoV-2 and coronaviruses (dated by TCRdb to about 2021). Background for the entire study: In the ViraFEST assay, PBMCs were grown with antigen for about ten days, and TCR beta CDR3s were then sequenced to identify antigen-specific clonal expansions. The negative reference condition was either a culture with an HIV-1 Nef peptide pool or a culture with no peptide. Shared crossreactive spike epitopes were mapped to their HLA restriction using patient-derived lymphoblastoid cell lines. At the level of individual TCR clonotypes, the study evaluated whether memory CD4+ T cells crossreact between the spike proteins of SARS-CoV-2 and those of common cold coronaviruses. The Adaptive Biotechnologies TCR-sequencing kit was used to sequence samples from three pre-COVID donors and the naive versus memory experiments, while other data came from Illumina-based sequencing. Expansion assays from other donors in the study were sequenced with a different, Illumina-based TCR-beta assay.

Results and caveats for the whole study, not just this receptor: Crossreactivity analysis was centred on spike protein, so crossreactivity against other viral proteins was not assessed. Memory CD4+ clonotypes crossrecognizing SARS-CoV-2 and at least one common cold coronavirus spike were found in 55% to 70% of donors. Because no donor provided both pre-pandemic and post-infection samples, tracing the source of pre-existing responses was limited. Crossreactive clones showed significantly weaker SARS-CoV-2-driven expansion than monoreactive clones, consistent with antigenic imprinting. Small numbers of patients and of tested TCRs were a limitation of the study.

The library was prepared using the immunoSEQ multiplex PCR assay. The paper's processing steps were these. During preprocessing, nonproductive sequences were removed, as were CDR3s that did not start with C, did not end with F or W, or were shorter than 7 amino acids. The MANAFEST web app identified antigen-specific clonotypes based on expansion compared with the reference and other culture wells. A clone counted as positive if significantly expanded in 2 of 3 replicate wells versus the reference culture at FDR below 0.05. To be called positive, a clone also had to show significant expansion compared with every other tandem well and an odds ratio greater than 5. Pairwise Levenshtein distance, computed with the stringdist R package after three terminal residues were trimmed from each end, was used as the measure of CDR3 homology. The table comes from immuneACCESS by way of TCRdb, which keeps in-frame sequences with V and J called. Part of the clones is missing from these tables; in studies checked, under half for an unresolved V gene and the rest for unknown reasons. That table supplies the V and J calls and clone size; D and trimming were determined from the DNA. The sample profile shows tens of thousands of clones; 60% to 85% of them were found once. Around 17% of the sample belongs to the ten largest clones.

CD4+ T cells from unexposed donors were collected before the COVID-19 pandemic (2011-2018). After about 9 days of culture, CD4+ T cells were isolated with the EasySep CD4+ T cell isolation kit. As cell numbers permitted, CD4+ T cells from unexposed donors were tested for reactivity to SARS-CoV-2 S and N and to four common cold coronavirus spike pools. Each well received millions of PBMCs, cultured in IMDM supplemented with about 5% human AB serum and approximately 9.7 IU/ml IL-2. Half of the culture medium was replaced with fresh IL-2-containing medium on days 3 and 7. In general, every peptide culture condition was set up in three replicate wells. The leukapheresis product used for the unexposed donors was purchased from a commercial source. Ficoll-Paque PLUS gradient centrifugation was used to isolate PBMCs from either whole blood or leukapheresis product. PBMCs were either cryopreserved at -140 degrees C or used fresh in the expansion assay. The QIAamp Micro DNA Kit was used to extract genomic DNA from the CD4+ T cells.

The sequence was obtained from a human donor in good health. Recombination joined TRBV7-3 with TRBJ1-1, and the D gene may be TRBD1, 6 bases matching. Material: CD4+ T cells from PBMCs, cultured in vitro. The CDR3 protein is CASSLQGTNTEAFF. The DNA reads TGTGCCAGCAGCTTACAGGGGACAAACACTGAAGCTTTCTTT.